The 16 T cell receptor beta chains below were found in one sample sequenced in a study of T cell responses to AZD1222 COVID-19 vaccine. Libraries were prepared by immunoSEQ multiplex PCR; TCRdb keeps only in-frame clonotypes and omits some of them. This sample has tens of thousands of clones; roughly 84% occur once, and the top ten carry about 19%. Sample: peripheral blood, taken on day 0 of AZD1222 vaccination. These receptors all stem from an adult in good health.

The chain couples TRBV4-1 to TRBJ1-5; D is undetermined. The CDR3 is 14 amino acids. Germline V gene data show CDR1 as MGHRA and CDR2 as YSYEKL. V was pared by 0 bases and J by 6 bases, with 9 bases between. The CDR3 region has the DNA TGCGCCAGCAGCCAAGAGGGTTTTGGTCAGCCCCAGCATTTT. Its protein is CASSQEGFGQPQHF.

This rearrangement joins TRBV7-9 to TRBJ1-2; D might be TRBD1 (5 bases). The V and J ends lost 5 bases and 7 bases respectively, with 8 bases between them. Per the germline V gene, CDR1 is SEHNR and CDR2 is FQNEAQ (reference sequence). CDR3 length: 11 residues. As DNA, the CDR3 is TGTGCCAGCAGCCCCGGGGCTGGCTACACCTTC. Translating it yields CASSPGAGYTF.

V is TRBV5-1 and J is TRBJ1-4, with a weak D call TRBD1 (5 bases). V lost 4 bases and J 8 bases, leaving 12 bases between the germline ends. The germline V gene has CDR1 SGHRS and CDR2 YFSETQ. This CDR3 spans 13 amino acids. CDR3 region: CASSPGDREKLFF. The DNA of the CDR3 is TGCGCCAGCAGCCCGGGGGATCGGGAAAAACTGTTTTTT. The full variable domain, with the rest looked up from reference TRBV5-1 and TRBJ1-4, is KAGVTQTPRYLIKTRGQQVTLSCSPISGHRSVSWYQQTPGQGLQFLFEYFSETQRNKGNFPGRFSGRQFSNSRSEMNVSTLELGDSALYLCASSPGDREKLFFGSGTQLSVL.

The rearrangement uses TRBV28 and TRBJ2-3; 9 nucleotides align to TRBD2. The V gene end was trimmed by 2 bases and the J gene end by 6 bases; junction bases not matched to a gene: 3. This CDR3 comprises 14 residues. Germline V gives CDR1 MDHEN, CDR2 SYDVKM. The CDR3 here is CASSLIAGADTQYF. CDR3 bases: TGTGCCAGCAGTTTAATAGCGGGAGCGGATACGCAGTATTTT.

J is TRBJ2-1 and V is TRBV5-8; a weak D match, TRBD2 (6 bases). This CDR3 contains 16 residues. Trimming pared 4 bases from V and 0 bases from J, leaving 14 bases between. The germline gives CDR1 SGHTS, CDR2 YDEGEE. CDR3 region: CASSTGDSSSYNEQFF. In nucleotides, the CDR3 is TGTGCCAGCAGCACCGGGGACTCCAGCTCCTACAATGAGCAGTTCTTC. The full variable domain, rest sourced from reference TRBV5-8 and TRBJ2-1, is EAGVTQSPTHLIKTRGQQATLRCSPISGHTSVYWYQQALGLGLQFLLWYDEGEERNRGNFPPRFSGRQFPNYSSELNVNALELEDSALYLCASSTGDSSSYNEQFFGPGTRLTVL.

This chain joins TRBV5-1 and TRBJ1-6, with 8 bases that match TRBD1. The germline V gene has CDR1 SGHRS and CDR2 YFSETQ. With V trimmed by 4 bases and J by 9 bases, 12 bases remained unmatched. There are 16 residues in the CDR3. The CDR3 nucleotides read TGCGCCAGCAGCCCGAGAGCAGGGGGCGAGAGTTCACCCCTCCACTTT. Encoded protein: CASSPRAGGESSPLHF.

This clone was detected once. The chain couples TRBV10-3 to TRBJ2-5; possibly TRBD1 for D (6 bases). With 8 bases removed from V and 0 bases from J, the gap between germline ends came to 16 bases. CDR3 size: 15 residues. Germline V gene sequence: CDR1 ENHRY, CDR2 SYGVKD. The CDR3 reads CAIASGTQYQETQYF. Written as DNA, the CDR3 is TGTGCCATCGCCTCCGGGACACAGTACCAAGAGACCCAGTACTTC.

The rearrangement uses TRBV15 and TRBJ1-1, with a tentative D call TRBD1 (5 bases). This CDR3 has 15 residues. The germline CDR1 and CDR2 sequences are LNHNV and YYDKDF (reference sequence). Trimming left V 3 bases short and J 3 bases short, with 14 bases between. CDR3 coding DNA: TGTGCCACCAGCAGTAGACAGAGGGAGGACACTGAAGCTTTCTTT. Its protein is CATSSRQREDTEAFF.

The chain employs TRBV9 and TRBJ1-5; possible D gene TRBD1, 5 bases. Germline V CDR1 and CDR2: SGDLS, YYNGEE. CDR3 length: 13 residues. V shed 5 bases and J shed 4 bases, with 10 bases lying between them. CDR3 residues: CASSEDTNQPQHF. The CDR3, as DNA: TGTGCCAGCAGTGAGGACACAAATCAGCCCCAGCATTTT.

V is TRBV5-4 and J is TRBJ2-7; 10 nucleotides line up with TRBD1. V dropped 7 bases and J dropped 6; count of bases not matched to a gene: 13. From germline, CDR1 is SGHNT and CDR2 YYREEE (reference sequence). This CDR3 is built from 15 residues. In nucleotides, the CDR3 is TGTGCCAGCTCCCCGGCGGGACAGGGGACGGTCGAGCAGTACTTC. Translation gives CASSPAGQGTVEQYF.

The V gene is TRBV19, the J gene TRBJ2-7; D remains ambiguous. The ends were cut back, 8 bases at V and 4 bases at J, with 12 bases in the middle. The CDR3 covers 12 residues. Germline assignment: CDR1 LNHDA and CDR2 SQIVND (reference sequence). DNA for the CDR3: TGTGCCAGTTCCATAGGTGGGTACGAGCAGTACTTC. It is translated as CASSIGGYEQYF.

This clone was seen only a few times. V and J are TRBV3-1 (or the pseudogene TRBV3-2) and TRBJ2-7; 11 nucleotides align to TRBD2. Germline V gene lookup returns CDR1 LGHDT and CDR2 YNNKEL (reference sequence). The J segment lost 2 bases and the V segment lost 6 bases, leaving 3 bases of the junction unmatched. The length of the CDR3 is 14 residues. The CDR3, as DNA: TGTGCCAGCAGTCTTAGCGGGGGGGCCTACGAGCAGTACTTC. Its protein product is CASSLSGGAYEQYF.

The rearrangement uses TRBV7-8 and TRBJ1-2; D remains unclear. The germline CDR1 and CDR2 sequences are SGHVS and FQNEAQ. V was shortened by 1 base and J by 6 bases, with 9 bases between the two germline ends. The CDR3 spans 13 residues. The CDR3 DNA is TGTGCCAGCAGCTTAGTTCTTTTTGATGGCTACACCTTC. Translating gives CASSLVLFDGYTF.

The rearrangement joins TRBV24-1 to TRBJ2-7, with 7 bases fitting TRBD1. Germline assignment: CDR1 KGHDR and CDR2 SFDVKD. The CDR3 consists of 13 residues. With V trimmed by 8 bases and J by 4 bases, 7 bases remained unmatched. The CDR3 here is CATTRQGSYEQYF. CDR3 nucleotides: TGTGCCACCACCCGACAGGGATCTTACGAGCAGTACTTC.

V and J are TRBV5-1 and TRBJ2-3, with 16 bases fitting TRBD2. Trimming cost V 2 bases and J 5 bases; bases outside gene matches: 11. CDR3 length: 19 residues. Germline V gives CDR1 SGHRS, CDR2 YFSETQ. The CDR3 loop reads CASSFPPGTSGRARDTQYF. DNA for the CDR3: TGCGCCAGCAGCTTCCCCCCCGGGACTAGCGGGAGGGCAAGAGATACGCAGTATTTT.

The V and J genes are TRBV18 and TRBJ1-2; possibly TRBD1 for D (5 bases). This CDR3 region has 15 residues. The germline CDR1 and CDR2 sequences are KGHSH and LQKENI. Deletions cut 6 bases from V and 8 bases from J, with 22 bases between. In DNA form, the CDR3 reads TGTGCCAGCTCCCTAGGGGCCCAGACCCCGAGGGGCTACACCTTC. Its translation is CASSLGAQTPRGYTF.